This is a list of T cell receptor beta chains from one sample in a study of cytomegalovirus exposure and HLA in healthy donors. This table comes from immunoSEQ multiplex PCR, and its TCRdb copy is limited to in-frame clones, with some not included. Of about 120,000 clones listed, around 79% are singletons. Sequencing was carried out using PBMCs. The receptors here all came from a woman under 30 in good health and CMV-seronegative. Both conserved end residues are part of each CDR3. Each record gives: V gene, J gene, CDR3 protein.

TRBV18,TRBJ2-5,CASSPSQQETQYF
TRBV2,TRBJ2-3,CASMTSATQYF
TRBV29-1,TRBJ1-5,CSVRVTGYDNQPQHF
TRBV5-4,TRBJ2-7,CASSSGQGKDEQYF
TRBV11-2,TRBJ1-3,CASSYTGGNTIYF
TRBV7-8,TRBJ2-2,CASSHFTGMGTGELFF
TRBV4-2,TRBJ2-1,CASSQDSSGGSSEQFF
TRBV5-1,TRBJ2-7,CASSLGLAGGYEQYF
TRBV18,TRBJ1-1,CASFSQGYAEAFF
TRBV6-1,TRBJ2-4,CASSEPGLAVAKNSQYF
TRBV19,TRBJ1-3,CASTPGGRDTIYF
TRBV2,TRBJ2-7,CASSERRTYEQYF
TRBV5-1,TRBJ2-1,CASSSPGQGVYEQFF